The T cell receptor (beta chain) described here comes from a study of Ad26.COV2.S vaccination and SARS-CoV-2 variants. Study overall: Donor was one of the participants in the Ad26.COV2.S arm of the COV1001 trial. Participants got Ad26.COV2.S intramuscularly, once or twice 56 days apart.

Whole-study results and caveats: Vaccinated and placebo-treated recipients had similar non-spike TCR breadth.

Produced via immunoSEQ multiplex PCR; TCRdb's table is partial and in-frame only. Of roughly 680,000 clones in the sample, 80% to 90% are singletons; the top ten hold about 1.5%. Treatment noted: around 19 received Ad26.COV2.S at low or high dose, single or two shots; roughly 5 received placebo; per-sample allocation not given. Sampling occurred on day 63 after the first vaccine or placebo injection. The V end was cut by 8 bases, the J end by 2 bases, with 22 bases between. Germline loops: CDR1 WNHNN, CDR2 SYGVQD (reference sequence). This CDR3 has 17 amino acids. Many counts were recorded for this clone. What it binds is not known.

The sequence was obtained from a person between 18 and 65 years old who received the Ad26.COV2.S COVID-19 vaccine or a placebo. The chain uses TRBV10-1 and TRBJ1-3; perhaps TRBD1 as D (5 bases). The specimen was peripheral blood, collected in a trial of Ad26.COV2.S vaccine versus placebo. The CDR3 here is CASGFYRTGETGNTIYF. In nucleotides, the CDR3 is TGCGCCAGCGGCTTTTATAGGACGGGGGAAACTGGAAACACCATATATTTT.